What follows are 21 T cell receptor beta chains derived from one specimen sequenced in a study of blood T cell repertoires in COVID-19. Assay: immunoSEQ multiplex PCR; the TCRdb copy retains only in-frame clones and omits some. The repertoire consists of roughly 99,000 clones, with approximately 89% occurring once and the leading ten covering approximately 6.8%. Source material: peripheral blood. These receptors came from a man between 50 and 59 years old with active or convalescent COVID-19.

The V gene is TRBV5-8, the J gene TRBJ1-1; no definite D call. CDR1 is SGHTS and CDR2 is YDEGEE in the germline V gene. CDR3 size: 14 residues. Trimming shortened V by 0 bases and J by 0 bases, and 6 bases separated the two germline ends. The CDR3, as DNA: TGTGCCAGCAGCTTGGGAGGGTTGAACACTGAAGCTTTCTTT. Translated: CASSLGGLNTEAFF.

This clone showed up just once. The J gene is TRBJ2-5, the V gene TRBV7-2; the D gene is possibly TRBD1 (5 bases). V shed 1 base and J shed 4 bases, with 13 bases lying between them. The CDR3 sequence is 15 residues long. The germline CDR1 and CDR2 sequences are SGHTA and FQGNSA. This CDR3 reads CASSLGQGFGETQYF. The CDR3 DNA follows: TGTGCCAGCAGCTTAGGGCAGGGCTTCGGAGAGACCCAGTACTTC.

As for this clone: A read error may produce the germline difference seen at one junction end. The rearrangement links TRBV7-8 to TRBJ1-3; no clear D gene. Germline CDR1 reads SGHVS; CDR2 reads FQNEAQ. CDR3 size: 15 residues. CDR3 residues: CASSSQDAAGNTIYF. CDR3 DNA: TGTGCCAGCAGCTCACAAGACGCGGCTGGGAACACCATATATTTT.

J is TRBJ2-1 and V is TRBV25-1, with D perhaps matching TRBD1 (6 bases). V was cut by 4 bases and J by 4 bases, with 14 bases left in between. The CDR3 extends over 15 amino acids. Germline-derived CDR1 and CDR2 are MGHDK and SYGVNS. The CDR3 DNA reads TGTGCCAGCAGTGGAACGATTACAGGGTACAATGAGCAGTTCTTC. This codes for CASSGTITGYNEQFF.

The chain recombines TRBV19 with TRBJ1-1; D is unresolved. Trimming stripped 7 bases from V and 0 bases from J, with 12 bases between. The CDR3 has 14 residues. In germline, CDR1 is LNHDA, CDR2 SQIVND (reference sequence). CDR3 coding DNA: TGTGCCAGTACCACCCAGTACATGAACACTGAAGCTTTCTTT. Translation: CASTTQYMNTEAFF. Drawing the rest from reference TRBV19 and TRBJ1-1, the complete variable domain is DGGITQSPKYLFRKEGQNVTLSCEQNLNHDAMYWYRQDPGQGLRLIYYSQIVNDFQKGDIAEGYSVSREKKESFPLTVTSAQKNPTAFYLCASTTQYMNTEAFFGQGTRLTVV.

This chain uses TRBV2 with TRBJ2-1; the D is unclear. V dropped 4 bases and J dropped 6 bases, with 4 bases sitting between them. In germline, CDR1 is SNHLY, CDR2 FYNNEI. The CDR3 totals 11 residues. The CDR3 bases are TGTGCCAGCAGTGCCTCCAATGAGCAGTTCTTC. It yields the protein CASSASNEQFF. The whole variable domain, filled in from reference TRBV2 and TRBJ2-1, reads EPEVTQTPSHQVTQMGQEVILRCVPISNHLYFYWYRQILGQKVEFLVSFYNNEISEKSEIFDDQFSVERPDGSNFTLKIRSTKLEDSAMYFCASSASNEQFFGPGTRLTVL.

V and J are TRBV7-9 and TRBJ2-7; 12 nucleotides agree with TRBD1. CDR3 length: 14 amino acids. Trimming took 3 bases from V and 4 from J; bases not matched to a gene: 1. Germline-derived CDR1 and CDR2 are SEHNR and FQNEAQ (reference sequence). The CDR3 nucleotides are TGTGCCAGCAGCTTGGGACAGGGGGCTTACGAGCAGTACTTC. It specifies CASSLGQGAYEQYF.

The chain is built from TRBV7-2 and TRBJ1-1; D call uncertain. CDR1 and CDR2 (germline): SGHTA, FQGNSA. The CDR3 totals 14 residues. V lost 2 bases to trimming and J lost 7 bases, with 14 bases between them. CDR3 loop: CASSLFEGGREAFF. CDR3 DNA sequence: TGTGCCAGCAGCTTATTCGAAGGAGGGCGTGAAGCTTTCTTT.

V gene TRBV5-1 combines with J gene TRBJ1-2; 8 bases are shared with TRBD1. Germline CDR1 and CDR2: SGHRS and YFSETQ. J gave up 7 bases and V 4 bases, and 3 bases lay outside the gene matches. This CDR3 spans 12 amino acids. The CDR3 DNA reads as TGCGCCAGCAGCCGCGACAGGGGTGGCTACACCTTC. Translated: CASSRDRGGYTF.

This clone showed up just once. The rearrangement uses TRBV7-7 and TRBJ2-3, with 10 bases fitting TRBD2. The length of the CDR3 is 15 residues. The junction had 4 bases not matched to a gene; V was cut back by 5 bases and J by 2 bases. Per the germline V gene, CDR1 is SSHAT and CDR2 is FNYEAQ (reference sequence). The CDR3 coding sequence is TGTGCCAGCAGCCTCGGACTAGCGGACACAGATACGCAGTATTTT. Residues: CASSLGLADTDTQYF.

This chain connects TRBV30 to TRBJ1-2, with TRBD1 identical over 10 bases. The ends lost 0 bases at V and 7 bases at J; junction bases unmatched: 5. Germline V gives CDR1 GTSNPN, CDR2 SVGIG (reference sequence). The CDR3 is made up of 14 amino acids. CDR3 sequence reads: CAWSVLRDRGGYTF. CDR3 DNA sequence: TGTGCCTGGAGTGTACTGAGGGACAGGGGTGGCTACACCTTC.

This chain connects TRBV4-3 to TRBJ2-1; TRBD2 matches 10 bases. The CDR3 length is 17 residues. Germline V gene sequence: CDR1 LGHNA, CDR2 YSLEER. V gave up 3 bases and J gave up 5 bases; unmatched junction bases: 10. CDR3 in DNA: TGCGCCAGCAGCCAGGACCGACTAGCGGGTGTAGACAATGAGCAGTTCTTC. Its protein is CASSQDRLAGVDNEQFF.

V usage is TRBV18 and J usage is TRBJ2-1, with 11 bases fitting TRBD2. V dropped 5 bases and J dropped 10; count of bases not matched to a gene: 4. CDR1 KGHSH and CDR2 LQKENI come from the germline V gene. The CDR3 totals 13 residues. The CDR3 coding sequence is TGTGCCAGCTCAACGACTAGCGGGAACGAGCAGTTCTTC. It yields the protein CASSTTSGNEQFF.

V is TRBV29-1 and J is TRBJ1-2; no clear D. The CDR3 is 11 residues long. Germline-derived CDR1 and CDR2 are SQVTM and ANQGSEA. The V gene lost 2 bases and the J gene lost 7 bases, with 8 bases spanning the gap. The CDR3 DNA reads TGCAGCGTTGAAACTATCGGTGGCTACACCTTC. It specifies CSVETIGGYTF.

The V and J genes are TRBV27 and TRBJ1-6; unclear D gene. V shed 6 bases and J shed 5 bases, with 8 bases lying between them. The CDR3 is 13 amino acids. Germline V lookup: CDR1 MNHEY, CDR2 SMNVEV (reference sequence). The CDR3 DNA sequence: TGTGCCAGCAGGAGACACAATAATTCACCCCTCCACTTT. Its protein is CASRRHNNSPLHF.

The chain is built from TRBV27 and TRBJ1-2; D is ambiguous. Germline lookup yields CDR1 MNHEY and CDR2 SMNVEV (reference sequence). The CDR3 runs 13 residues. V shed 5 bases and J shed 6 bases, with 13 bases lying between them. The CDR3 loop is CASSPGEEDGYTF. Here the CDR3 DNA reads TGTGCCAGCAGTCCCGGGGAGGAGGATGGCTACACCTTC.

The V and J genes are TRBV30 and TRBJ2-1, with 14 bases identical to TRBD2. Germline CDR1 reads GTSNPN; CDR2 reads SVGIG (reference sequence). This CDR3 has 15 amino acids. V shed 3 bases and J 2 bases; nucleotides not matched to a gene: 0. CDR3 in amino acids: CAWRGLAGAYNEQFF. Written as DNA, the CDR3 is TGTGCCTGGAGGGGACTAGCGGGAGCCTACAATGAGCAGTTCTTC. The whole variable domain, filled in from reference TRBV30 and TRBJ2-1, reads SQTIHQWPATLVQPVGSPLSLECTVEGTSNPNLYWYRQAAGRGLQLLFYSVGIGQISSEVPQNLSASRPQDRQFILSSKKLLLSDSGFYLCAWRGLAGAYNEQFFGPGTRLTVL.

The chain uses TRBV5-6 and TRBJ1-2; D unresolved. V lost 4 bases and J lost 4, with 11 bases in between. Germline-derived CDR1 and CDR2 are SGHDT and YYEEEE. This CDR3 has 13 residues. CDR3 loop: CASSRGGGYGYTF. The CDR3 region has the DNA TGTGCCAGCAGCCGTGGTGGAGGCTATGGCTACACCTTC.

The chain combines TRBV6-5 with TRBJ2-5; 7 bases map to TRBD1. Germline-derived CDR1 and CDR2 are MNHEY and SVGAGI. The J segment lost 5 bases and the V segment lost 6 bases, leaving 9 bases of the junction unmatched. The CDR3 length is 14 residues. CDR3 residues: CASSRDSPWETQYF. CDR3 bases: TGTGCCAGCAGCCGGGACAGCCCTTGGGAGACCCAGTACTTC.

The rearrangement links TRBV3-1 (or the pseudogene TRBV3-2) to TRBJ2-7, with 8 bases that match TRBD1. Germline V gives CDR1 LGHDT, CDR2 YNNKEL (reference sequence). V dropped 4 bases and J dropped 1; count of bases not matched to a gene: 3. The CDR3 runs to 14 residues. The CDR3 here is CASSPWTGSYEQYF. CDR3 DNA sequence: TGTGCCAGCAGCCCTTGGACAGGGTCCTACGAGCAGTACTTC.

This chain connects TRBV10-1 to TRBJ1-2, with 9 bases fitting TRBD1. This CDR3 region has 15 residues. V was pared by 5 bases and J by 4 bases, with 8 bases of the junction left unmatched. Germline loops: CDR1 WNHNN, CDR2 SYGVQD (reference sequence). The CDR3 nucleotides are TGCGCCAGCAGTAAACAGGGGGCGGGGGTCTATGGCTACACCTTC. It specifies CASSKQGAGVYGYTF.